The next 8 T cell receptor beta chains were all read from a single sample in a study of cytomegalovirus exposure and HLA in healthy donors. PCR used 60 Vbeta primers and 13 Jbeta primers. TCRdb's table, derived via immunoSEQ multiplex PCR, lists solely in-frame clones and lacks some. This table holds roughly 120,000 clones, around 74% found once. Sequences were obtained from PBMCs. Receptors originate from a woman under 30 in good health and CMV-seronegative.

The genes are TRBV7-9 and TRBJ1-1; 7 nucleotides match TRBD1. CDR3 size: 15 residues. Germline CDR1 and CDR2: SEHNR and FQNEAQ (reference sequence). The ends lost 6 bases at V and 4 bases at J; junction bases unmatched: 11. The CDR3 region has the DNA TGTGCCAGCAGTACTAACAGGGGTGTGACCACTGAAGCTTTCTTT. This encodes CASSTNRGVTTEAFF.

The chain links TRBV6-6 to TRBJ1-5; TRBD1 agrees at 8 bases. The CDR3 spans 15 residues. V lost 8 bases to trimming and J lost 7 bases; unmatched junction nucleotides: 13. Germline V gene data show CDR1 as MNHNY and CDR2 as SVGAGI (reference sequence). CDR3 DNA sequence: TGTGCCAGCTGGACCGGACCAGGGGGCGCGCAGCCCCAGCATTTT. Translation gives CASWTGPGGAQPQHF.

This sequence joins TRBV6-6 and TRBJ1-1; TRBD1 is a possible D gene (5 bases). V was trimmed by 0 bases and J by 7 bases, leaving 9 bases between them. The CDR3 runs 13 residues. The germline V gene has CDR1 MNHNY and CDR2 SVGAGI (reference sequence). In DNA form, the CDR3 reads TGTGCCAGCAGTTACTCAGGGGTTAGTGAAGCTTTCTTT. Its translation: CASSYSGVSEAFF.

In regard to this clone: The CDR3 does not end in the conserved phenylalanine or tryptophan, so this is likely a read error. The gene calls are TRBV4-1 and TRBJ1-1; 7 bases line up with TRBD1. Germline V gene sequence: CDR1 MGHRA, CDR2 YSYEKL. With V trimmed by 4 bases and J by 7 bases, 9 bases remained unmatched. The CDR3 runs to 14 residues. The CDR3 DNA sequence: TGCGCCAGCAGCCGAGGACAGGACGTTTATGAAGCTTTCGTT. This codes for CASSRGQDVYEAFV.

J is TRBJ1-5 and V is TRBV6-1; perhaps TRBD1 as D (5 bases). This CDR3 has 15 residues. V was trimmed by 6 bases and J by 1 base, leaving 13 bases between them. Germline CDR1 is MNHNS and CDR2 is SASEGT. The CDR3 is CASSSGHISNQPQHF. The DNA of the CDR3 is TGTGCCAGCAGCTCCGGACACATCAGCAATCAGCCCCAGCATTTT.

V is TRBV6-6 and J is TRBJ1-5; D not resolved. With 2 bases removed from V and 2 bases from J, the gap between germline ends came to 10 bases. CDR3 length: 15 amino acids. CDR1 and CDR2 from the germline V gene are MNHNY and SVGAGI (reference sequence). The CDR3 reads CASSYRGEGNQPQHF. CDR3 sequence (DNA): TGTGCCAGCAGTTACCGGGGAGAAGGCAATCAGCCCCAGCATTTT.

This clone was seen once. The CDR3 DNA follows: TGTGCCACCAGCAGAGATCTCTACAGTTGGTACGAGCAGTACTTC. Translated, it gives CATSRDLYSWYEQYF. V usage is TRBV15 and J usage is TRBJ2-7; D is uncertain. The germline V and J ends were trimmed by 0 bases and 4 bases, with 13 bases remaining between them. The germline gives CDR1 LNHNV, CDR2 YYDKDF (reference sequence). The CDR3 has 15 amino acids.

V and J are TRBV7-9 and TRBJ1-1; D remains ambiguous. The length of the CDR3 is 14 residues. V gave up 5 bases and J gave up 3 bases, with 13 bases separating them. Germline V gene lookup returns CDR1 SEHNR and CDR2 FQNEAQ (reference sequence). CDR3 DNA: TGTGCCAGCAGCCTGACGACCGGGGACACTGAAGCTTTCTTT. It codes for CASSLTTGDTEAFF.